This T cell receptor beta chain comes out of a study of blood T cell repertoires in COVID-19. On the study more broadly: Acute and convalescent COVID-19 specimens originated in the United States, Italy and Spain. The analysed material was cDNA or gDNA that came from T cells, B-cell-depleted T cells, or PBMCs.

There are 13 residues in the CDR3. With 11 bases clipped from V and 7 bases from J, the junction kept 11 bases outside the gene matches. In germline, CDR1 is MDHEN, CDR2 SYDVKM. In the original processing: It was from reference gene primer amplification that nucleated cell counts were estimated. Sequenced by immunoSEQ multiplex PCR; TCRdb stores in-frame clones only, minus some. V, J and clone size derive from that table, while D and trimming were established from the DNA sequence. The profile shows some 160,000 clones, around 81% of them singletons. The chain joins TRBV28 to TRBJ2-1, with 7 bases fitting TRBD2. The TCR sequence derives from a man in his 70s who had recovered from COVID-19. The sequenced sample consisted of peripheral blood. The CDR3, as DNA: TGTGCCGTGGCCCTTCTAGCGGAGAATGAGCAGTTCTTC. The encoded protein is CAVALLAENEQFF.